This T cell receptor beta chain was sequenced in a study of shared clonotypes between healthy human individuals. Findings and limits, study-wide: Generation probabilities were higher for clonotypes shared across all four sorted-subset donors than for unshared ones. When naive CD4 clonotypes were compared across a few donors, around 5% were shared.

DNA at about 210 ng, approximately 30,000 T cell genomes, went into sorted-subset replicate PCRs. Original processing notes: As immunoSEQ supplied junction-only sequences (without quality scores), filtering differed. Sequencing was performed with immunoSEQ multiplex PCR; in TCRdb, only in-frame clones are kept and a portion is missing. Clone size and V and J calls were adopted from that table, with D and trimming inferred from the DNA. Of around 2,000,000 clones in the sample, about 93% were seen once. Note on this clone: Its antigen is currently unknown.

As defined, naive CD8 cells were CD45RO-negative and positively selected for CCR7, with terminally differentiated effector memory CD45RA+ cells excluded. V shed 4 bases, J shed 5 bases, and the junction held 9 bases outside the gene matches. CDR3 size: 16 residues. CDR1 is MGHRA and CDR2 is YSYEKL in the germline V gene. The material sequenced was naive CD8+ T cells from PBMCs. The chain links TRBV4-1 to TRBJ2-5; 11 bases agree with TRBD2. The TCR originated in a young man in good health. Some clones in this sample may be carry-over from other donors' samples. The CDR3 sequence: CASSPLAGGTPETQYF. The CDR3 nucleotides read TGCGCCAGCAGCCCCCTAGCGGGAGGAACCCCGGAGACCCAGTACTTC.